The entry that follows covers one TCR beta chain sequence. The CDR3 is made up of 19 amino acids. The V segment lost 4 bases and the J segment 0 bases; nucleotides outside the gene matches: 11. Germline CDR1 reads SGHRS; CDR2 reads YFSETQ. Libraries were prepared by immunoSEQ multiplex PCR; TCRdb keeps only in-frame clonotypes and omits some of them. The table includes 77,000 or so clones, more than 80% detected once. The sample originates from a study of OX40 agonist ivuxolimab in advanced cancers. This chain uses TRBV5-1 with TRBJ2-6, with 9 bases matching TRBD1. The material sequenced was CD4+ or CD8+ T cells sorted from blood, taken in a trial of the OX40 agonist ivuxolimab. The TCR comes from an adult with an advanced solid tumor such as melanoma, head and neck, liver or kidney cancer. The CDR3 loop is CASSGIPGTGNSGANVLTF. DNA of the CDR3: TGCGCCAGCAGCGGGATACCCGGGACAGGGAACTCTGGGGCCAACGTCCTGACTTTC.